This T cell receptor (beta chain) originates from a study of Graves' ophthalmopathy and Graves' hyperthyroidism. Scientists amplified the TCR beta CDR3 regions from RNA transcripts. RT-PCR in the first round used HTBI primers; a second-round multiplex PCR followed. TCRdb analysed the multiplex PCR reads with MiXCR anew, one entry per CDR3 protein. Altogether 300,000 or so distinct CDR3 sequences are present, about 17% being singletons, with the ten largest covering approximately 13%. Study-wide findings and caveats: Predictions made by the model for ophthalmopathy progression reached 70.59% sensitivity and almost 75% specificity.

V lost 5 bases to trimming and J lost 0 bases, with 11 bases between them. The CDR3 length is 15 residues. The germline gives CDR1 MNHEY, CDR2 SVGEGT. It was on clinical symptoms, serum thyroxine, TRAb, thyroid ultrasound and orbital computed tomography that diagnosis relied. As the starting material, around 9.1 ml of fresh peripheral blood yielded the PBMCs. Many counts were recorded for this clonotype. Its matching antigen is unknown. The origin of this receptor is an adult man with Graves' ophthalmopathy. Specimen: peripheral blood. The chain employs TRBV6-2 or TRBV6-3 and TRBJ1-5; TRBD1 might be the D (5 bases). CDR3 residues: CASSHRGHSNQPQHF. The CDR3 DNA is TGTGCCAGCAGTCACCGGGGCCATAGCAATCAGCCCCAGCATTTT.